This T cell receptor beta chain was recorded in a study of beta chain features in type 1 diabetes (dated by TCRdb to between 2017 and 2018). Concerning the study at large: No differences in mean age, gender distribution, total cell number or subset yield were found between patients and healthy donors. Naive and central memory subsets were obtained from all 30 or so donors, but regulatory and stem cell-like memory subsets were isolated from only 8 patients and roughly 8 healthy donors. The study compared the TCRB repertoires of sorted circulating CD4+ T cell subsets in recently diagnosed type 1 diabetes patients with those in matched healthy donors. Across all samples, 107,917,701 sorted cells were examined, and cell number per subset correlated strongly with RNA yield.

From cysteine to phenylalanine, the CDR3 is 12 amino acids long. Only the CDR3 region is kept as DNA, spanning 36 bases read in frame from base 1. Between the V and J ends, shortened by 3 bases and 1 base respectively, the junction contains 4 bases. The germline V gene (reference sequence) provides CDR1 GTSNPN and CDR2 SVGIG. Points on this clone: This clone's antigen is unknown. Base qualities are not provided; no much larger clone lies one nucleotide away.

The paper's findings and limits, for the study overall: Because cDNA was sequenced instead of genomic DNA, highly expressing activated cells could be over-represented, though the groups showed no difference in activation or CD3 levels. Naive, central memory and regulatory TCRB repertoires appeared more similar among patients than among healthy donors. Because the HLA sub-analyses included only small numbers of individuals, any influence of HLA type on TCRB rearrangement was left unresolved. In all four CD4+ subsets, TCRB CDR3 length was moderately but significantly shorter in type 1 diabetes patients. Shorter templates might be favored by PCR, yet because patient and control samples were amplified and corrected together, any such skew would affect both groups equally. At VDJ recombination sites, type 1 diabetes patients had fewer insertions and more deleted nucleotides, which implies abnormalities in thymic rearrangement.

The entire isolated RNA was reverse transcribed using the High Capacity cDNA Reverse Transcription Kit, and thus expressed TCRB transcripts were sequenced. Deep immunoSEQ sequencing was applied to naive, central memory and regulatory T cell samples, giving an average of about 3.7 million total reads per sample. Sorted cells were lysed in RLT buffer and RNA was extracted with DNase-treated RNeasy Micro or Mini kits, depending on cell number. Each cell subset was processed separately to prevent cross-contamination, with patient and healthy donor samples processed together. Using the immunoSEQ multiplex PCR, TCRB sequences were amplified from cDNA into 87-bp fragments spanning the CDR3 region. Amplicons were sequenced on the Illumina HiSeq platform. The authors' analysis ran thus. PCR bias was corrected computationally using synthetic template baselines, and reads within Hamming distance 2 were collapsed, with unmergeable singletons discarded. Reads were aligned against IMGT to assign V, D and J genes, CDR3 length and insertions or deletions at six rearrangement sites. Within each subset, clonotype counts were normalized to sorted cell number, and only after that were true diversity and Gini coefficients computed with the tcR R package. Repertoire sharing was quantified using the overlap coefficient calculated on TCRB nucleotide sequences. Out-of-frame TCRB sequences from naive cells were analyzed as a proxy for the pre-selection repertoire. The clones in this table, taken by TCRdb from immuneACCESS, are in-frame only. Not every clone is retained; where verified, under half of the shortfall comes from an unresolved V gene, and the cause of the rest is unknown. That table gives V, J and clone size, and the DNA gave D and trimming. The sample table records fewer than 500,000 clones; about 15% of these occur just once. The ten most abundant clones make up 0.03% to 0.04% of the sample.

A single peripheral blood draw of 95 to 150 mL on average was collected from each donor into heparinised tubes. Naive, central memory, regulatory and stem cell-like memory CD4+ T cells were sorted on a BD FACSAria II using a panel including CD45RO, CCR7, CD25, CD127, CD95 and CD27. A purity above 95% was achieved for all sorted populations. PBMCs were isolated immediately by Lymphoprep density gradient centrifugation and stained directly without culture. Samples were stained and sorted in pairs, with one healthy donor and one patient per experiment, so that batch effects were minimized. The chain joins TRBV30 to TRBJ2-1; the D gene lacks a confident call. This clonotype originated in a man aged 25-45 years in good health. The sequenced sample was naive CD4+ T cells from blood. This sample's cell subset or site label indicates: true naive CD4+ T cells. The CDR3 here reads CAWSQSYNEQFF. The nucleotide sequence is given as TGTGCCTGGAGCCAATCCTACAATGAGCAGTTCTTC.